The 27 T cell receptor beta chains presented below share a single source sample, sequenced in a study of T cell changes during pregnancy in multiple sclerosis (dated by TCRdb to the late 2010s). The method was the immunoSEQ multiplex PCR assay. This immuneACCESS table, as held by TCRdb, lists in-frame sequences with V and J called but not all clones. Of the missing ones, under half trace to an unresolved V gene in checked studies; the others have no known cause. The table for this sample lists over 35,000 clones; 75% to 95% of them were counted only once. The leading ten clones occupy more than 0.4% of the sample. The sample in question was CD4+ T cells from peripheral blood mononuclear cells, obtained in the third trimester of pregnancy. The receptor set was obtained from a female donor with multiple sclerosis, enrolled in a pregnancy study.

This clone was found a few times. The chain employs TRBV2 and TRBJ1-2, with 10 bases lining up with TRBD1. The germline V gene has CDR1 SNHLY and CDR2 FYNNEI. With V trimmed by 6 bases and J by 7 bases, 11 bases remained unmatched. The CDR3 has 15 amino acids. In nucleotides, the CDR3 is TGTGCCAGCAGATACGACAGGGGGCCGGAGGGTGGCTACACCTTC. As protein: CASRYDRGPEGGYTF.

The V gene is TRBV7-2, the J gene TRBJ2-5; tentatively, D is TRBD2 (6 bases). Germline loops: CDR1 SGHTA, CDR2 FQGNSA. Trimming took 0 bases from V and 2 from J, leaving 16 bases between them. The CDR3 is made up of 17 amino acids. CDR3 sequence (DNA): TGTGCCAGCAGCTTAGCGCGGAATAGCGGATTACAAGAGACCCAGTACTTC. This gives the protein CASSLARNSGLQETQYF.

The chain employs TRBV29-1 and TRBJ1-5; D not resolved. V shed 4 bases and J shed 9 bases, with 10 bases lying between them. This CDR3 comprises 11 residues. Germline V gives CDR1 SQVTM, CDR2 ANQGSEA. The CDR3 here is CSVGGSGPQHF. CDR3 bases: TGCAGCGTTGGAGGGTCTGGGCCCCAGCATTTT.

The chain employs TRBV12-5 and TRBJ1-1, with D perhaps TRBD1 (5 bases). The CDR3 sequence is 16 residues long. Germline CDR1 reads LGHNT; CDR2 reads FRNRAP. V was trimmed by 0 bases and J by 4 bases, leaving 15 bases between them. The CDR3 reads CASGLVRDWGGTEAFF. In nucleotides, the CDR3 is TGTGCTAGTGGTTTGGTACGGGACTGGGGGGGCACTGAAGCTTTCTTT.

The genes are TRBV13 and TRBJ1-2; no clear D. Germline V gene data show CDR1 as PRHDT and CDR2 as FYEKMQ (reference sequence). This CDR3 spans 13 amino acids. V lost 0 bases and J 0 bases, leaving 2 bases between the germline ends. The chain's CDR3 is CASSLGTNYGYTF. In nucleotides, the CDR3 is TGTGCCAGCAGCTTAGGCACTAACTATGGCTACACCTTC.

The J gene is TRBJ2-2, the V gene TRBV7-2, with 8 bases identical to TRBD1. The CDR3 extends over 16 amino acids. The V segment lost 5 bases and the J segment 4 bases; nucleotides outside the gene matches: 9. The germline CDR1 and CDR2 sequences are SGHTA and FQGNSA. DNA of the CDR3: TGTGCCAGCAGCCTCCAGACAGGGGTCCGCACCGGGGAGCTGTTTTTT. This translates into CASSLQTGVRTGELFF. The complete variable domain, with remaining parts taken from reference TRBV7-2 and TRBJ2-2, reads GAGVSQSPSNKVTEKGKDVELRCDPISGHTALYWYRQSLGQGLEFLIYFQGNSAPDKSGLPSDRFSAERTGGSVSTLTIQRTQQEDSAVYLCASSLQTGVRTGELFFGEGSRLTVL.

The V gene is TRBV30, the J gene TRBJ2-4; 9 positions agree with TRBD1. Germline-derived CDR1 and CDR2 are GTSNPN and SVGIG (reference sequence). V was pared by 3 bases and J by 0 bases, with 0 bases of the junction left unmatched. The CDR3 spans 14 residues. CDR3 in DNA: TGTGCCTGGAGGGACAGGGGAGCCAAAAACATTCAGTACTTC. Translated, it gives CAWRDRGAKNIQYF.

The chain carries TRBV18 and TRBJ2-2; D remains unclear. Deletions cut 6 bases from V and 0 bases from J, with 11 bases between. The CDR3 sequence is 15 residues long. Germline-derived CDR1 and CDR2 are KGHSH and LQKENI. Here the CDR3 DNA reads TGTGCCAGCTCCCGGGTGGAGACGAACACCGGGGAGCTGTTTTTT. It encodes CASSRVETNTGELFF.

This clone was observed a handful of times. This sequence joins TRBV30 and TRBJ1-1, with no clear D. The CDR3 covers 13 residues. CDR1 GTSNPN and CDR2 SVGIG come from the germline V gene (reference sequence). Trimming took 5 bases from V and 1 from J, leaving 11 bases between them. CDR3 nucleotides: TGTGCCTGGGAGTCCCAAAAGAACACTGAAGCTTTCTTT. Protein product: CAWESQKNTEAFF.

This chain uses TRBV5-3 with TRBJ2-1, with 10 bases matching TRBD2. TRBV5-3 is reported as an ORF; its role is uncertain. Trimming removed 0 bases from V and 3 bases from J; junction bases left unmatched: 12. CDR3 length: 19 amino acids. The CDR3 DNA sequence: TGTGCCAGAAGCTTGGTTTTCCGAAGTAGCGGGAGGTTCTACAATGAGCAGTTCTTC. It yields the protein CARSLVFRSSGRFYNEQFF.

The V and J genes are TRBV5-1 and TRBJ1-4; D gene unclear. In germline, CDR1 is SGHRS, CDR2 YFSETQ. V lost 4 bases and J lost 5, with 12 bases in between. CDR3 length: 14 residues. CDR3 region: CASSLDGKNEKLFF. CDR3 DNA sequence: TGCGCCAGCAGCCTCGACGGGAAGAATGAAAAACTGTTTTTT.

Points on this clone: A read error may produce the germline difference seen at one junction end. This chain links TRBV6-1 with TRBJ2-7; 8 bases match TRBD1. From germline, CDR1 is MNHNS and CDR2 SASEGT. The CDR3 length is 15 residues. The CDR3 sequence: CASTEGQGGSNEQYF. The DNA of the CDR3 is TGTGCCAGCACTGAAGGACAGGGCGGGTCCAACGAGCAGTACTTC.

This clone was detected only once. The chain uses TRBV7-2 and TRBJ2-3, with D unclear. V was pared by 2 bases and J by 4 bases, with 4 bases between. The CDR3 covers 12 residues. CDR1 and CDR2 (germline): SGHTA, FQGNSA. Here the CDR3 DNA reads TGTGCCAGCAGCTTATATCCAGATACGCAGTATTTT. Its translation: CASSLYPDTQYF.

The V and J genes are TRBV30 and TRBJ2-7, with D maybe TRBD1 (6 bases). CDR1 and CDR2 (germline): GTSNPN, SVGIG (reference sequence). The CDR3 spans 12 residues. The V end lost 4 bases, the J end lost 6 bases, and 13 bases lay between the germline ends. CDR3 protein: CAWKITGIEQYF. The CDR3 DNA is TGTGCCTGGAAAATCACAGGGATCGAGCAGTACTTC. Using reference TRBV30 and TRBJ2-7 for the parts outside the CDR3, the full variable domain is SQTIHQWPATLVQPVGSPLSLECTVEGTSNPNLYWYRQAAGRGLQLLFYSVGIGQISSEVPQNLSASRPQDRQFILSSKKLLLSDSGFYLCAWKITGIEQYFGPGTRLTVT.

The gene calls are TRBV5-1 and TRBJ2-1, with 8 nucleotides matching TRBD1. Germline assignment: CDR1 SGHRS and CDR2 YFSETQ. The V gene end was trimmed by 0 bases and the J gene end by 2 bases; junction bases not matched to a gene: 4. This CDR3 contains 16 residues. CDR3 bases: TGCGCCAGCAGCTTGGTGGTGACAGGGGCCTACAATGAGCAGTTCTTC. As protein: CASSLVVTGAYNEQFF.

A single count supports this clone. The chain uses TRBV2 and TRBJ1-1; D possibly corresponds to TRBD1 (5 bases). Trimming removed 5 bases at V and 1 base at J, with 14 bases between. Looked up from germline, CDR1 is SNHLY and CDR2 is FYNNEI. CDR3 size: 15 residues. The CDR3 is CASSIRRTPNTEAFF. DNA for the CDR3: TGTGCCAGCAGTATCCGCCGGACACCGAACACTGAAGCTTTCTTT.

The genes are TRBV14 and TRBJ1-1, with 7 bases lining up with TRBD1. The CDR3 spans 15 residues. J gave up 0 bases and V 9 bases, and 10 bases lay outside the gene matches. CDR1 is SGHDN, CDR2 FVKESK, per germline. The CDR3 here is CASDESGQMNTEAFF. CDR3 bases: TGTGCCAGTGACGAATCGGGACAGATGAACACTGAAGCTTTCTTT.

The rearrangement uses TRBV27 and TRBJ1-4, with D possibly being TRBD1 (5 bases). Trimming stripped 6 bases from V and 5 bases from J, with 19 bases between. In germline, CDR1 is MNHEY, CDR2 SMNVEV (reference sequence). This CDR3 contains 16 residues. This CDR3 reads CASRPWGQRWNEKLFF. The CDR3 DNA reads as TGTGCCAGCAGGCCCTGGGGCCAGAGGTGGAATGAAAAACTGTTTTTT.

In nucleotides, the CDR3 is TGTGCCAGCAGCCAGGTCGAAACCGATACGCAGTATTTT. Amino acid sequence: CASSQVETDTQYF. This rearrangement joins TRBV5-4 to TRBJ2-3; D uncertain. The CDR3 totals 13 residues. Germline V gene lookup returns CDR1 SGHNT and CDR2 YYREEE (reference sequence). V was pared by 4 bases and J by 6 bases, with 12 bases between.

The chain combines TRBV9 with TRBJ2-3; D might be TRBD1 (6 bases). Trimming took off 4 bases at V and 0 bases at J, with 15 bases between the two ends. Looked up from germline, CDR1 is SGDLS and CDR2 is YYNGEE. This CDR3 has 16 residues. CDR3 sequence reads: CASSTRGTASTDTQYF. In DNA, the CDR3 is TGTGCCAGCAGCACCAGGGGTACCGCTAGCACAGATACGCAGTATTTT.

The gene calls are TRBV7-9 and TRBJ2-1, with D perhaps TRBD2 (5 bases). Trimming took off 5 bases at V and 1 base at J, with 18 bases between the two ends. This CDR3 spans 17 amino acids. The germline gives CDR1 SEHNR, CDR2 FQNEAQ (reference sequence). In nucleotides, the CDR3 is TGTGCCAGCAGCCCTAGAGGTCGGGGAGTGTCCTACAATGAGCAGTTCTTC. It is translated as CASSPRGRGVSYNEQFF.

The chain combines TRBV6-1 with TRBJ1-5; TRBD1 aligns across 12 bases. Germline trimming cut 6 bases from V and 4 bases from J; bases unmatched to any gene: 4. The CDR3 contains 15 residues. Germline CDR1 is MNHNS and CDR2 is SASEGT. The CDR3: CASRGQGAINQPQHF. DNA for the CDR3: TGTGCCAGCAGGGGACAGGGGGCAATAAATCAGCCCCAGCATTTT.

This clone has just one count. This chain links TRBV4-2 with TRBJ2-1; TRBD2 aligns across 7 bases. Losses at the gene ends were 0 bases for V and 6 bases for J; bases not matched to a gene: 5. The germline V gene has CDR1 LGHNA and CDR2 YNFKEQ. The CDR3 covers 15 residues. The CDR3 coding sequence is TGTGCCAGCAGCCAAGAAGGCGGGAGACCCAATGAGCAGTTCTTC. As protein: CASSQEGGRPNEQFF.

The CDR3 sequence: CASSMGQGQPQHF. The DNA for the CDR3 is TGTGCCAGTAGTATGGGACAGGGGCAGCCCCAGCATTTT. This chain uses TRBV19 with TRBJ1-5, with 10 bases matching TRBD1. The CDR3 is 13 residues long. The V and J ends lost 3 bases and 7 bases, in that order; junction bases with no gene match: 0. From germline, CDR1 is LNHDA and CDR2 SQIVND (reference sequence).

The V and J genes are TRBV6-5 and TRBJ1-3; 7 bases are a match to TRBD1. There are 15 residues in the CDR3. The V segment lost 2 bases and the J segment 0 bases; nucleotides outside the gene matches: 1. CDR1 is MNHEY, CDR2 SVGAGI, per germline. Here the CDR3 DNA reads TGTGCCAGCAGTTACCGGGACAGCTCTGGAAACACCATATATTTT. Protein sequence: CASSYRDSSGNTIYF.

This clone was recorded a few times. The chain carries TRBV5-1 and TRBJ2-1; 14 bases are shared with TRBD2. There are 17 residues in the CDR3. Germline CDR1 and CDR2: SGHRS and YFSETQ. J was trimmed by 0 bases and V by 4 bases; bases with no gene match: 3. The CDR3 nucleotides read TGCGCCAGCAGCGGGGGACTAGCGGGAGTCTCCTACAATGAGCAGTTCTTC. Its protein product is CASSGGLAGVSYNEQFF.

Written as DNA, the CDR3 is TGTGCCAGTAGTAGCACTAGCGGGAGGGCGTACAATGAGCAGTTCTTC. It specifies CASSSTSGRAYNEQFF. The V gene is TRBV19, the J gene TRBJ2-1; 13 nucleotides line up with TRBD2. The J segment lost 4 bases and the V segment lost 4 bases, leaving 4 bases of the junction unmatched. The germline V gene has CDR1 LNHDA and CDR2 SQIVND (reference sequence). CDR3 size: 16 residues.